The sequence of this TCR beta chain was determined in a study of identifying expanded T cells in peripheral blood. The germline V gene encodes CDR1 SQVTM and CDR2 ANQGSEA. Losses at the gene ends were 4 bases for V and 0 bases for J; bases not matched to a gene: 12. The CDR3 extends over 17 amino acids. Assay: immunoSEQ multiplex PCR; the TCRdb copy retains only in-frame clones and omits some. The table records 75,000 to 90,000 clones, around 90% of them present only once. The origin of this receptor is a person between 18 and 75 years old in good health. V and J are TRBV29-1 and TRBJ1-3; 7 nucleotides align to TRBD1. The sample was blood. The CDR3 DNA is TGCAGCGTTGTCCCGGACAGGCCTGACTTCTCTGGAAACACCATATATTTT. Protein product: CSVVPDRPDFSGNTIYF. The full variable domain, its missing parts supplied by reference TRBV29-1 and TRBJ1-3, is SAVISQKPSRDICQRGTSLTIQCQVDSQVTMMFWYRQQPGQSLTLIATANQGSEATYESGFVIDKFPISRPNLTFSTLTVSNMSPEDSSIYLCSVVPDRPDFSGNTIYFGEGSWLTVV.